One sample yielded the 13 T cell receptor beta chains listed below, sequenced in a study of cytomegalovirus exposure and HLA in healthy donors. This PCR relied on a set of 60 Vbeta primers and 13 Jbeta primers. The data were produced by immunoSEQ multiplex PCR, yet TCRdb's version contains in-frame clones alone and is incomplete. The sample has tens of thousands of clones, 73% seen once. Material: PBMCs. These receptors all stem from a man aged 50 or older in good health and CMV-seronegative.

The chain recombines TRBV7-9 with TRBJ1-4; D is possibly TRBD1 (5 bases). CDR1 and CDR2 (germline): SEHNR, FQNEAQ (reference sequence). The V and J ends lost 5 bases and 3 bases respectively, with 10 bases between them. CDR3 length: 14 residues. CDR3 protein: CASSARAANEKLFF. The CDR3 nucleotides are TGTGCCAGCAGCGCCAGGGCAGCTAATGAAAAACTGTTTTTT.

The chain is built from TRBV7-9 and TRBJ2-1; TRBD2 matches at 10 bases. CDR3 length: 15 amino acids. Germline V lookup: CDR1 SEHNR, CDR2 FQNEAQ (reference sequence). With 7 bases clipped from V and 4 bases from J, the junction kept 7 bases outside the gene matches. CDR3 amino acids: CASTSERGGYNEQFF. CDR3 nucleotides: TGTGCCAGCACCTCTGAGCGGGGGGGGTACAATGAGCAGTTCTTC.

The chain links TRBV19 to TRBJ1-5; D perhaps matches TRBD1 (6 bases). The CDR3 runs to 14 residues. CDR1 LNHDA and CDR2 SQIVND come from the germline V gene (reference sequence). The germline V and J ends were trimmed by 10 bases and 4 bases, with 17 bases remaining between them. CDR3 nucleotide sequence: TGTGCCACGCGGGGGGCAACATCAAATCAGCCCCAGCATTTT. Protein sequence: CATRGATSNQPQHF.

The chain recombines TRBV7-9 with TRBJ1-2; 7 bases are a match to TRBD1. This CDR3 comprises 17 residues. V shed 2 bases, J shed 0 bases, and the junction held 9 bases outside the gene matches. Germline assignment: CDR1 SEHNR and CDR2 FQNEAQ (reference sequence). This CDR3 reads CASSLPGQPLTNYGYTF. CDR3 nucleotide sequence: TGTGCCAGCAGCTTACCGGGACAGCCACTCACTAACTATGGCTACACCTTC.

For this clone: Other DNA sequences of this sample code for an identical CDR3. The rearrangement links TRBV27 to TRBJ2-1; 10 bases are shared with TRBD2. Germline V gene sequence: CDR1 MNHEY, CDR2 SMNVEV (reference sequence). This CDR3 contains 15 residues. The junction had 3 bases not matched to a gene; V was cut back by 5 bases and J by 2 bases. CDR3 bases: TGTGCCAGCAGTAGAAGCGGGGGGGCCTACAATGAGCAGTTCTTC. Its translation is CASSRSGGAYNEQFF.

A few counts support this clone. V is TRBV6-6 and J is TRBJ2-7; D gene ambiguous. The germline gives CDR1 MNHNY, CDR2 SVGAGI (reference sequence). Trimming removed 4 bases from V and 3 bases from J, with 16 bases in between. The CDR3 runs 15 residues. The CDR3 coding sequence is TGTGCCAGCAGTTCTCCGACTCTTGGCCGCTACGAGCAGTACTTC. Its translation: CASSSPTLGRYEQYF.

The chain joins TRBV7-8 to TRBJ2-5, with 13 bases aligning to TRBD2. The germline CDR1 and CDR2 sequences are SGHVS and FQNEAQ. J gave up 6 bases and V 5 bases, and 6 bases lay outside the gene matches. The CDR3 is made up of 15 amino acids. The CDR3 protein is CASSARTSGGKTQYF. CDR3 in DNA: TGTGCCAGCAGCGCCCGGACTAGCGGGGGTAAGACCCAGTACTTC.

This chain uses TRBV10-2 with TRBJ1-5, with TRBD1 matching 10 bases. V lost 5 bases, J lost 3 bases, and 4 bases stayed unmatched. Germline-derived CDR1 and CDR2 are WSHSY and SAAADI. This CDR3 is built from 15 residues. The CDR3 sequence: CASSWTGGYNQPQHF. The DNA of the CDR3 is TGCGCCAGCAGTTGGACAGGGGGGTACAATCAGCCCCAGCATTTT.

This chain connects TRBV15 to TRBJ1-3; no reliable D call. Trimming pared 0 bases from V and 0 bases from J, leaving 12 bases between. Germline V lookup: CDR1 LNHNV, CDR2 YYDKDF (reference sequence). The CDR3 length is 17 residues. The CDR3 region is CATSRDRSRSSGNTIYF. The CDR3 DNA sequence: TGTGCCACCAGCAGAGATAGGAGCCGGAGCTCTGGAAACACCATATATTTT.

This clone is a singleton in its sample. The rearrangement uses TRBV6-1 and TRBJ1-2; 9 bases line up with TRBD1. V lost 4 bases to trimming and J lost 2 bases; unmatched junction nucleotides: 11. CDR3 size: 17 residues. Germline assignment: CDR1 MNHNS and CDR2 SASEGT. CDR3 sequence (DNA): TGTGCCAGCAGTGGAAGGTCACACAGGGGGCTAAACTATGGCTACACCTTC. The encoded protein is CASSGRSHRGLNYGYTF.

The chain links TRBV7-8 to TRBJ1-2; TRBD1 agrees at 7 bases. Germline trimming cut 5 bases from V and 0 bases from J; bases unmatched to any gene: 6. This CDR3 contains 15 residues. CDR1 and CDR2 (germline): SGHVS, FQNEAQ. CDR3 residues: CASSMDRTTNYGYTF. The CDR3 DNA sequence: TGTGCCAGCAGCATGGACAGGACAACTAACTATGGCTACACCTTC.

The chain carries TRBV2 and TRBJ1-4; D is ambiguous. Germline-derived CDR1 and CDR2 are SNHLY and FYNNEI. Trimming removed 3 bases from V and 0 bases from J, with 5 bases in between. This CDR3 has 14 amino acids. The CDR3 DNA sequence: TGTGCCAGCAGTGAGACAACAACTAATGAAAAACTGTTTTTT. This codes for CASSETTTNEKLFF.

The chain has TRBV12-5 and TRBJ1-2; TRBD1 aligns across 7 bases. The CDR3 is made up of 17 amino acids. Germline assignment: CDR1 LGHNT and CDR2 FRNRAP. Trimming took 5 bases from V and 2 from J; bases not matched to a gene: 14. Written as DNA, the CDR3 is TGTGCTAGTGGTGGAGGGACAGCCACGCCGCGCAACTATGGCTACACCTTC. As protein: CASGGGTATPRNYGYTF.